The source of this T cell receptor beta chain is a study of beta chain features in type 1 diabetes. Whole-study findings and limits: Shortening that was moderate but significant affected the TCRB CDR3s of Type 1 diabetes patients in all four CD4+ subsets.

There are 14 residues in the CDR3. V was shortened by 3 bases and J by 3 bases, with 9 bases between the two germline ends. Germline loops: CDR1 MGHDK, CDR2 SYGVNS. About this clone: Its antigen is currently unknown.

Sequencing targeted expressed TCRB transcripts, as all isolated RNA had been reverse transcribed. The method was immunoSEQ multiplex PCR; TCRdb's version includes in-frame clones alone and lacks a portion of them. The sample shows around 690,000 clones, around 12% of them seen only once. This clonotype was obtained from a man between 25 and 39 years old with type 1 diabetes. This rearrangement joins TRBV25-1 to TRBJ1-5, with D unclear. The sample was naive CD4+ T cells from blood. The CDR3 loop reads CASSDLQSNQPQHF. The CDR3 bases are TGTGCCAGCAGTGACTTACAGTCCAATCAGCCCCAGCATTTT.